Listed here are 22 T cell receptor beta chains from one sample, sequenced in a study of blood T cell repertoires in COVID-19. Method: immunoSEQ multiplex PCR; TCRdb's copy keeps in-frame clones and lacks some. Among about 88,000 clones listed, 87% were seen once. The sequencing input was peripheral blood. Receptors were obtained from a male donor with acute or convalescent COVID-19.

Details on this clone: Other DNA sequences within the sample encode an identical CDR3. The V gene is TRBV5-1, the J gene TRBJ2-1, with 7 bases fitting TRBD2. Germline trimming cut 0 bases from V and 0 bases from J; bases unmatched to any gene: 3. There are 16 residues in the CDR3. Germline V gene lookup returns CDR1 SGHRS and CDR2 YFSETQ. CDR3: CASSLGGGSSYNEQFF. The DNA for the CDR3 is TGCGCCAGCAGCTTGGGCGGGGGTTCCTCCTACAATGAGCAGTTCTTC.

This chain links TRBV5-8 with TRBJ2-3, with D maybe TRBD1 (6 bases). Germline-derived CDR1 and CDR2 are SGHTS and YDEGEE. The CDR3 length is 16 residues. The V end was cut by 4 bases, the J end by 1 base, with 16 bases between. The chain's CDR3 is CASSARDTRRTDTQYF. DNA of the CDR3: TGTGCCAGCAGCGCCCGGGACACAAGACGCACAGATACGCAGTATTTT.

The rearrangement joins TRBV3-1 (or the pseudogene TRBV3-2) to TRBJ1-1; D is perhaps TRBD1 (6 bases). In germline, CDR1 is LGHDT, CDR2 YNNKEL (reference sequence). V lost 1 base, J lost 1 base, and 10 bases lay in between. The CDR3 is 15 amino acids. The CDR3 DNA reads TGTGCCAGCAGCCAAGTGGGGGCAGGGAACACTGAAGCTTTCTTT. As protein: CASSQVGAGNTEAFF.

The V call is TRBV3-1 (or the pseudogene TRBV3-2), the J call TRBJ2-7; 9 nucleotides agree with TRBD1. Germline CDR1 LGHDT, CDR2 YNNKEL (reference sequence). The CDR3 extends over 17 amino acids. V dropped 3 bases and J dropped 2; count of bases not matched to a gene: 11. The CDR3: CASSQYAGTGNPYEQYF. In DNA, the CDR3 is TGTGCCAGCAGCCAGTATGCCGGGACAGGGAACCCCTACGAGCAGTACTTC.

The genes are TRBV7-9 and TRBJ1-2; no clear D gene. Germline V gene lookup returns CDR1 SEHNR and CDR2 FQNEAQ (reference sequence). Deletions cut 1 base from V and 8 bases from J, with 14 bases between. The length of the CDR3 is 14 residues. The CDR3 loop is CASSLVIQEEGYTF. CDR3 nucleotides: TGTGCCAGCAGCTTAGTCATCCAGGAGGAAGGCTACACCTTC.

The gene calls are TRBV5-1 and TRBJ2-3; 11 nucleotides line up with TRBD2. V gave up 3 bases and J gave up 4 bases; unmatched junction bases: 7. CDR1 is SGHRS, CDR2 YFSETQ, per germline. This CDR3 has 16 amino acids. This chain's CDR3 is CASSSTGTSGSDTQYF. In DNA, the CDR3 is TGCGCCAGCAGCTCGACCGGGACTAGCGGATCAGATACGCAGTATTTT.

The CDR3, as DNA: TGTGCCAGCAGCCCGGACAGGGACGGGGGCTACACCTTC. Amino acids: CASSPDRDGGYTF. V gene TRBV7-2 combines with J gene TRBJ1-2, with 8 bases matching TRBD1. The CDR3 extends over 13 amino acids. The V gene's germline CDR1 is SGHTA and CDR2 FQGNSA. V was pared by 5 bases and J by 8 bases, with 7 bases of the junction left unmatched.

V usage is TRBV7-2 and J usage is TRBJ1-3; D uncertain. The CDR3 covers 12 residues. CDR1 is SGHTA and CDR2 is FQGNSA in the germline V gene. Trimming removed 4 bases at V and 8 bases at J, with 9 bases between. CDR3 DNA: TGTGCCAGCAGCTCTCCAGTCGACACCATATATTTT. As protein: CASSSPVDTIYF.

The chain is built from TRBV27 and TRBJ2-7, with D maybe TRBD1 (6 bases). This CDR3 region has 14 residues. The germline V and J ends were trimmed by 8 bases and 4 bases, with 18 bases remaining between them. The germline V gene has CDR1 MNHEY and CDR2 SMNVEV (reference sequence). The CDR3: CASGVMRQGYEQYF. The CDR3 coding sequence is TGTGCCAGCGGCGTTATGCGGCAGGGGTACGAGCAGTACTTC.

This chain joins TRBV18 and TRBJ1-1; 7 bases map to TRBD1. The V gene end was trimmed by 1 base and the J gene end by 1 base; junction bases not matched to a gene: 6. This CDR3 is built from 16 residues. Germline CDR1 and CDR2: KGHSH and LQKENI. The CDR3 here is CASSPQDRAKNTEAFF. The CDR3 DNA reads as TGTGCCAGCTCACCACAAGACAGGGCAAAGAACACTGAAGCTTTCTTT. The whole variable domain, remainder taken from reference TRBV18 and TRBJ1-1, is NAGVMQNPRHLVRRRGQEARLRCSPMKGHSHVYWYRQLPEEGLKFMVYLQKENIIDESGMPKERFSAEFPKEGPSILRIQQVVRGDSAAYFCASSPQDRAKNTEAFFGQGTRLTVV.

The V gene is TRBV30, the J gene TRBJ2-7, with 10 bases fitting TRBD1. From germline, CDR1 is GTSNPN and CDR2 SVGIG (reference sequence). The ends lost 7 bases at V and 5 bases at J; junction bases unmatched: 5. There are 12 residues in the CDR3. The DNA of the CDR3 is TGTGCCTCCCGGGACAGGGGCCACGAGCAGTACTTC. Translated, it gives CASRDRGHEQYF.

The chain links TRBV2 to TRBJ1-1; a weak D match, TRBD1 (5 bases). Looked up from germline, CDR1 is SNHLY and CDR2 is FYNNEI. The CDR3 is 14 amino acids. V lost 7 bases, J lost 4 bases, and 16 bases lay in between. As DNA, the CDR3 is TGTGCCAGCAAGTCAGGGCAGGGAAGCACTGAAGCTTTCTTT. Amino acids: CASKSGQGSTEAFF.

The sample holds a few counts of this clone. This chain links TRBV6-5 with TRBJ2-7; 7 bases align to TRBD1. Germline CDR1 MNHEY, CDR2 SVGAGI. J gave up 3 bases and V 2 bases, and 1 base lay outside the gene matches. The CDR3 length is 13 residues. The DNA of the CDR3 is TGTGCCAGCAGTTACCGGGACAGCTACGAGCAGTACTTC. The encoded protein is CASSYRDSYEQYF.

The J gene is TRBJ2-7, the V gene TRBV7-3, with 9 positions matching TRBD1. In germline, CDR1 is SGHTA, CDR2 FQGTGA. Germline trimming cut 5 bases from V and 7 bases from J; bases unmatched to any gene: 9. The CDR3 covers 14 residues. The CDR3 DNA reads TGTGCCAGCAGCCCCGGACAGGGGCAAGGAGAGCAGTACTTC. Protein sequence: CASSPGQGQGEQYF.

This chain connects TRBV9 to TRBJ2-2, with 7 bases matching TRBD1. The CDR3 is made up of 16 amino acids. V shed 0 bases, J shed 4 bases, and the junction held 6 bases outside the gene matches. Per the germline V gene, CDR1 is SGDLS and CDR2 is YYNGEE. The CDR3 reads CASSVGQGPSTGELFF. Written as DNA, the CDR3 is TGTGCCAGCAGCGTAGGACAGGGTCCGAGCACCGGGGAGCTGTTTTTT.

This clone was seen only once. This chain links TRBV7-2 with TRBJ2-5; D is uncertain. CDR1 SGHTA and CDR2 FQGNSA come from the germline V gene. The CDR3 is 14 amino acids. The germline V and J ends were trimmed by 5 bases and 7 bases, with 17 bases remaining between them. This CDR3 reads CASSPSQPRTTQYF. The CDR3 DNA reads TGTGCCAGCAGCCCCAGTCAACCCCGAACGACCCAGTACTTC.

This rearrangement joins TRBV5-6 to TRBJ1-2; D gene unclear. Trimming shortened V by 2 bases and J by 0 bases, and 11 bases separated the two germline ends. This CDR3 is built from 15 residues. Germline values: CDR1 SGHDT, CDR2 YYEEEE. CDR3 sequence reads: CASSLEGGANYGYTF. Written as DNA, the CDR3 is TGTGCCAGCAGCTTAGAAGGAGGAGCTAACTATGGCTACACCTTC.

The chain employs TRBV19 and TRBJ1-3, with a weak D call TRBD1 (5 bases). The V and J ends lost 3 bases and 2 bases respectively, with 8 bases between them. The CDR3 runs to 14 residues. Per the germline V gene, CDR1 is LNHDA and CDR2 is SQIVND (reference sequence). This chain's CDR3 is CASSILGPGNTIYF. CDR3 in DNA: TGTGCCAGTAGTATTTTGGGGCCTGGAAACACCATATATTTT. The variable domain in full, completed from reference TRBV19 and TRBJ1-3, reads DGGITQSPKYLFRKEGQNVTLSCEQNLNHDAMYWYRQDPGQGLRLIYYSQIVNDFQKGDIAEGYSVSREKKESFPLTVTSAQKNPTAFYLCASSILGPGNTIYFGEGSWLTVV.

The V call is TRBV6-5, the J call TRBJ1-5, with 10 positions matching TRBD1. Germline V CDR1 and CDR2: MNHEY, SVGAGI. With 7 bases clipped from V and 4 bases from J, the junction kept 7 bases outside the gene matches. The CDR3 spans 15 residues. This chain's CDR3 is CASNHPGQGNQPQHF. As DNA, the CDR3 is TGTGCCAGCAACCATCCGGGACAGGGGAATCAGCCCCAGCATTTT.

V and J are TRBV5-1 and TRBJ1-4, with 10 bases identical to TRBD1. Unmatched junction bases numbered 2, after V lost 0 bases and J lost 0 bases. The CDR3 spans 17 residues. CDR1 and CDR2 (germline): SGHRS, YFSETQ. The chain's CDR3 is CASSLGGQGATNEKLFF. CDR3 bases: TGCGCCAGCAGCTTGGGAGGACAGGGGGCAACTAATGAAAAACTGTTTTTT.

This rearrangement joins TRBV19 to TRBJ1-1; D ambiguous. The CDR3 runs to 15 residues. Germline V gene sequence: CDR1 LNHDA, CDR2 SQIVND (reference sequence). V was shortened by 5 bases and J by 1 base, with 14 bases between the two germline ends. The CDR3 spells CASSPGFTQNTEAFF. In DNA form, the CDR3 reads TGTGCCAGTAGTCCTGGTTTTACTCAGAACACTGAAGCTTTCTTT.

This chain links TRBV30 with TRBJ1-5; D call uncertain. The V and J ends lost 2 bases and 8 bases respectively, with 13 bases between them. The CDR3 is 13 residues long. Germline-derived CDR1 and CDR2 are GTSNPN and SVGIG (reference sequence). Written as DNA, the CDR3 is TGTGCCTGGAGTCTTGGGGAGGGAGAGCCCCAGCATTTT. Amino acids: CAWSLGEGEPQHF.